This entry concerns a single T cell receptor (beta chain). Its specificity is unknown. The source of the sample is a study of yellow fever vaccine responses in identical twins. General study findings and limits: The authors reported partly convergent, partly personalized vaccine responses in identical twins.

There are 16 residues in the CDR3. Looked up from germline, CDR1 is SGHAT and CDR2 is FQNNGV. V lost 4 bases and J lost 6; bases outside the gene matches: 11. A single record per CDR3 protein comes from TCRdb applying MiXCR to the RT-PCR reads. Counted here are about 16,000 distinct CDR3 sequences, approximately 78% occurring once; the ten biggest clones make up about 1.8%. Here the sequenced sample was T cells from blood (PBMCs), unsorted or a sorted subset (not recorded which), taken before or after yellow fever vaccination (not recorded which). This clonotype was sampled from a woman between 18 and 29 years old who received the yellow fever vaccine. The chain joins TRBV11-2 to TRBJ2-1; 8 nucleotides align to TRBD2. CDR3 bases: TGTGCCAGCAGCTCCCGGGGGAAGACTAGCGCCAATGAGCAGTTCTTC. Amino acid sequence: CASSSRGKTSANEQFF.